These 3 T cell receptor beta chains came from one sample sequenced in a study of shared clonotypes between healthy human individuals. Here immunoSEQ multiplex PCR was the method, and the copy in TCRdb shows in-frame clones only, minus some. The sample shows about 2.5 million clones, 85% to 95% of them seen only once. The sample comprised naive CD4+ T cells from PBMCs. Subset in this sample: CD45RA+ positively selected. These receptors were obtained from a man aged 18-30 years in good health. Some clones in this sample may be carry-over from other donors' samples.

CDR3 region: CAISEPWTESSYEQYF. CDR3 DNA sequence: TGTGCCATCAGTGAGCCGTGGACAGAGAGCTCCTACGAGCAGTACTTC. The genes are TRBV10-3 and TRBJ2-7; the D gene is possibly TRBD1 (6 bases). Deletions cut 2 bases from V and 0 bases from J, with 14 bases between. The CDR3 spans 16 residues. CDR1 ENHRY and CDR2 SYGVKD come from the germline V gene.

The V call is TRBV2, the J call TRBJ1-4; TRBD1 matches at 8 bases. V lost 6 bases and J lost 1; bases outside the gene matches: 7. Germline CDR1 and CDR2: SNHLY and FYNNEI. The CDR3 totals 16 residues. The CDR3 DNA follows: TGTGCCAGCAGCCGGACAGGGTTTAGAACTAATGAAAAACTGTTTTTT. It yields the protein CASSRTGFRTNEKLFF.

The chain uses TRBV15 and TRBJ1-4; no clear D gene. Looked up from germline, CDR1 is LNHNV and CDR2 is YYDKDF (reference sequence). This CDR3 contains 12 residues. Between the trimmed V and J ends, which lost 3 bases and 4 bases, there was a span of 3 bases. The CDR3 DNA reads TGTGCCACCAGCAGGATTAATGAAAAACTGTTTTTT. Residues: CATSRINEKLFF.